The present T cell receptor beta chain was sequenced within a study of cytomegalovirus exposure and HLA in healthy donors. Study overall: Unique TCRs numbering about 85 million, obtained from HLA-typed donors, made up an early data release. General study results and limits: Evidence from a later analysis indicated that most CMV-associated TCR beta chains looked HLA-restricted.

Comments on this clone: Its specificity is unknown.

Primers: 60 Vbeta forward and 13 Jbeta reverse. TCRdb's table, derived via immunoSEQ multiplex PCR, lists solely in-frame clones and lacks some. The data show about 120,000 clones, with about 74% seen just once and 2.7% held by the top ten. Germline assignment: CDR1 LNHDA and CDR2 SQIVND (reference sequence). The CDR3 spans 14 residues. The V segment lost 5 bases and the J segment 3 bases; nucleotides outside the gene matches: 2. What was sequenced was PBMCs. The rearrangement joins TRBV19 to TRBJ1-1, with 11 nucleotides matching TRBD1. The receptor was isolated from a woman aged 40 to 49 in good health and CMV-seropositive. The CDR3 region is CASSSGQGDTEAFF. In DNA, the CDR3 is TGTGCCAGTAGTTCGGGACAGGGGGACACTGAAGCTTTCTTT. The full variable domain, its missing parts supplied by reference TRBV19 and TRBJ1-1, is DGGITQSPKYLFRKEGQNVTLSCEQNLNHDAMYWYRQDPGQGLRLIYYSQIVNDFQKGDIAEGYSVSREKKESFPLTVTSAQKNPTAFYLCASSSGQGDTEAFFGQGTRLTVV.